This T cell receptor beta chain originates from a study of CD8 T cells in ankylosing spondylitis. 5'-RACE, quantitative and with molecular barcodes, yielded the TCR beta libraries. TCRdb processed the 5' RACE reads anew with MiXCR; each CDR3 protein has one entry. The repertoire holds approximately 31,000 distinct CDR3 sequences, with more than 30% as singletons. V shed 3 bases and J shed 1 base, with 8 bases lying between them. The CDR3 totals 14 residues. CDR1 and CDR2 (germline): MGHDK, SYGVNS. Concerning this clonotype: The antigen remains unidentified.

Study-level points and caveats: CD8+ by phenotype, disease-linked clones were relatively rare in peripheral blood. What seemed typical of ankylosing spondylitis blood was a TCR beta motif built from 8 or 9 highly homologous variants.

The chain uses TRBV25-1 and TRBJ2-3, with D uncertain. The source of this sequence is a male donor with ankylosing spondylitis. Sequenced input: synovial fluid, either unsorted or a sorted T cell fraction (not recorded which). CDR3 DNA sequence: TGTGCCAGCAGTGAGGTCGGCGGCACAGATACGCAGTATTTT. This encodes CASSEVGGTDTQYF. The full variable domain, rest sourced from reference TRBV25-1 and TRBJ2-3, is EADIYQTPRYLVIGTGKKITLECSQTMGHDKMYWYQQDPGMELHLIHYSYGVNSTEKGDLSSESTVSRIRTEHFPLTLESARPSHTSQYLCASSEVGGTDTQYFGPGTRLTVL.